This TCR beta chain was identified during a study of cytotoxic CD8 clonotypes in ibrutinib-treated CLL. Study outcomes and limitations: Clonality was elevated at ibrutinib response and had returned toward baseline at progression.

This CDR3 contains 13 residues. V lost 4 bases and J 2 bases, leaving 7 bases between the germline ends. Per the germline V gene, CDR1 is SGHTA and CDR2 is FQGTGA. Comment on this clone: Its antigen remains unknown.

The table came from immunoSEQ multiplex PCR; TCRdb's copy has only in-frame clones and leaves some out. Of about 130,000 clones in the sample, around 84% were seen once. Sequences were derived from PBMCs, sampled after 24 months of ibrutinib treatment. The chain combines TRBV7-3 with TRBJ2-3; no firm D call. This TCR was recovered from a human donor with chronic lymphocytic leukemia. The CDR3 loop is CASSSRYTDTQYF. For the CDR3, the DNA is TGTGCCAGCAGCTCACGTTACACAGATACGCAGTATTTT.